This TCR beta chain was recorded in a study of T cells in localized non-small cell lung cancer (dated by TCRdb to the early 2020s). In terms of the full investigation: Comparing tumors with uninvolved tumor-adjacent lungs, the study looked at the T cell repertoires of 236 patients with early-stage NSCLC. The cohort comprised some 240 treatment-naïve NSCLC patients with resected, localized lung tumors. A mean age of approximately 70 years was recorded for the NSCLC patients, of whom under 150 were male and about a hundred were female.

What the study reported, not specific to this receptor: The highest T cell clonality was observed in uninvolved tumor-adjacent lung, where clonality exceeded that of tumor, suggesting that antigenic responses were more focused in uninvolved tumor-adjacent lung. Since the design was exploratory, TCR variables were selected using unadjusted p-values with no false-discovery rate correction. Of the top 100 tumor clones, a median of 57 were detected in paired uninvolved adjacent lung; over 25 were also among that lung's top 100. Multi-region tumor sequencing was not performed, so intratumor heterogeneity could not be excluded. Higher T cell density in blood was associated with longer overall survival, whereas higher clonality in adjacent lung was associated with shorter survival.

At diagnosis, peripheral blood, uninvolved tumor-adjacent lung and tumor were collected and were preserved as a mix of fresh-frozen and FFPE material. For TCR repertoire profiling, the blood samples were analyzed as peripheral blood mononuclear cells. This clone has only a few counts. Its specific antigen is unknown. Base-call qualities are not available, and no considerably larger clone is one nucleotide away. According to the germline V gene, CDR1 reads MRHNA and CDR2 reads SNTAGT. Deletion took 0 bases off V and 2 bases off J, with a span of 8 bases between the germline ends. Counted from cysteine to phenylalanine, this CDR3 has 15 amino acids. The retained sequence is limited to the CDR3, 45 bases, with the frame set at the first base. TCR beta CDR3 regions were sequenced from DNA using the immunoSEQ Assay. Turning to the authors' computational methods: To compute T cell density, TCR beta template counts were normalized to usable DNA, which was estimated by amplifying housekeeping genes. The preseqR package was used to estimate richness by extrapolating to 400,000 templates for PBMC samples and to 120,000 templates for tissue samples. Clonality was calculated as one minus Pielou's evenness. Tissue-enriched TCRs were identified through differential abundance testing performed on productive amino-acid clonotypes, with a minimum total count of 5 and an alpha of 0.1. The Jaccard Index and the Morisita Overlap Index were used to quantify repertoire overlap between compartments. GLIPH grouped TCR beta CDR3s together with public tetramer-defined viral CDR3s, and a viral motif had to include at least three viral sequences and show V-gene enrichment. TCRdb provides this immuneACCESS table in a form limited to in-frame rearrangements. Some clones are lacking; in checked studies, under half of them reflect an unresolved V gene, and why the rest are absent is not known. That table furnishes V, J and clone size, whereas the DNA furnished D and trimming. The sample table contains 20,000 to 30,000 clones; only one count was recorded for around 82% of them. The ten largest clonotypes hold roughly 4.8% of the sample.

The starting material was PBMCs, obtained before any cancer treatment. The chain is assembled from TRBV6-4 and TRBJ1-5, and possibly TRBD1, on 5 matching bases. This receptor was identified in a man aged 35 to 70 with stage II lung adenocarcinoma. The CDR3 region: CASSDSPGGNQPQHF. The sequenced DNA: TGTGCCAGCAGTGACTCACCGGGGGGCAATCAGCCCCAGCATTTT.